The 25 T cell receptor beta chains presented below share a single source sample, sequenced in a study of blood T cell repertoires in COVID-19. Sequenced by immunoSEQ multiplex PCR; TCRdb stores in-frame clones only, minus some. This table has 350,000 to 450,000 clones, approximately 81% appearing once. The sequenced material came from peripheral blood. These receptors all stem from a woman between 18 and 29 years old with acute or convalescent COVID-19.

The rearrangement joins TRBV28 to TRBJ2-5, with no clear D. This CDR3 spans 12 amino acids. V was trimmed by 6 bases and J by 1 base, leaving 6 bases between them. Germline-derived CDR1 and CDR2 are MDHEN and SYDVKM. This chain's CDR3 is CASSPSQETQYF. CDR3 nucleotide sequence: TGTGCCAGCAGCCCCAGCCAAGAGACCCAGTACTTC.

V usage is TRBV10-3 and J usage is TRBJ2-2, with TRBD2 identical over 10 bases. CDR1 is ENHRY and CDR2 is SYGVKD in the germline V gene. The CDR3 totals 16 residues. V lost 5 bases and J lost 5; bases outside the gene matches: 8. The CDR3 sequence: CAISKRGGLGTGELFF. In DNA, the CDR3 is TGTGCCATCAGTAAGCGGGGGGGCCTTGGTACCGGGGAGCTGTTTTTT.

The chain recombines TRBV19 with TRBJ1-4, with D unresolved. V was pared by 2 bases and J by 2 bases, with 6 bases between. Germline V gene data show CDR1 as LNHDA and CDR2 as SQIVND (reference sequence). The CDR3 spans 14 residues. The CDR3 sequence is CASSIYATNEKLFF. CDR3 nucleotide sequence: TGTGCCAGTAGTATATATGCGACTAATGAAAAACTGTTTTTT. Together with reference TRBV19 and TRBJ1-4, the CDR3 gives the full variable domain: DGGITQSPKYLFRKEGQNVTLSCEQNLNHDAMYWYRQDPGQGLRLIYYSQIVNDFQKGDIAEGYSVSREKKESFPLTVTSAQKNPTAFYLCASSIYATNEKLFFGSGTQLSVL.

This clone came up once. The chain combines TRBV5-6 with TRBJ2-1, with D possibly being TRBD2 (6 bases). V lost 3 bases and J 0 bases, leaving 13 bases between the germline ends. The CDR3 extends over 16 amino acids. The V gene's germline CDR1 is SGHDT and CDR2 YYEEEE. The chain's CDR3 is CASSSAGRGSYNEQFF. The CDR3 region has the DNA TGTGCCAGCAGCTCGGCCGGGCGGGGCTCCTACAATGAGCAGTTCTTC.

The rearrangement uses TRBV12-5 and TRBJ2-3, with a weak D call TRBD2 (5 bases). V was trimmed by 6 bases and J by 5 bases, leaving 18 bases between them. Germline CDR1 LGHNT, CDR2 FRNRAP. The CDR3 spans 15 residues. The CDR3 DNA sequence: TGTGCTAGTGGCTTAATCTCCGGGGAGAGAGATACGCAGTATTTT. Amino acid sequence: CASGLISGERDTQYF.

The J gene is TRBJ1-6, the V gene TRBV7-3, with 7 bases that match TRBD1. Germline trimming cut 5 bases from V and 6 bases from J; bases unmatched to any gene: 4. This CDR3 region has 14 residues. Germline V gene lookup returns CDR1 SGHTA and CDR2 FQGTGA. The CDR3 bases are TGTGCCAGCAGCGCCACAGGGGTTAATTCACCCCTCCACTTT. Its translation: CASSATGVNSPLHF.

This clone appeared a few times. V usage is TRBV28 and J usage is TRBJ2-4; unclear D gene. The CDR3 runs 15 residues. Trimming removed 1 base from V and 0 bases from J, with 7 bases in between. Germline V lookup: CDR1 MDHEN, CDR2 SYDVKM. In DNA form, the CDR3 reads TGTGCCAGCAGTTTATCCGTCCTAGCCAAAAACATTCAGTACTTC. Its translation is CASSLSVLAKNIQYF.

In its sample, this clone was seen once. This chain links TRBV6-5 with TRBJ1-1; maybe TRBD1 (5 bases). V lost 0 bases, J lost 1 base, and 9 bases lay in between. The CDR3 is 15 residues long. Germline V lookup: CDR1 MNHEY, CDR2 SVGAGI. The CDR3 region is CASSYSFDRNTEAFF. In DNA, the CDR3 is TGTGCCAGCAGTTACTCATTTGACAGGAACACTGAAGCTTTCTTT.

J is TRBJ2-3 and V is TRBV7-3; 10 bases match TRBD2. Germline CDR1 SGHTA, CDR2 FQGTGA. With V trimmed by 1 base and J by 2 bases, 15 bases remained unmatched. CDR3 size: 20 residues. The CDR3 loop reads CASSLRGPRGLALYTDTQYF. The CDR3 nucleotides are TGTGCCAGCAGCTTAAGGGGACCTAGGGGACTAGCGCTGTACACAGATACGCAGTATTTT.

The CDR3 DNA is TGTGCCAGCACCTACCGGGACAGGCTCTCCTCACCCCTCCACTTT. Protein sequence: CASTYRDRLSSPLHF. The chain employs TRBV28 and TRBJ1-6; 8 positions agree with TRBD1. CDR3 size: 15 residues. The junction had 12 bases not matched to a gene; V was cut back by 7 bases and J by 10 bases. Germline assignment: CDR1 MDHEN and CDR2 SYDVKM.

This chain connects TRBV2 to TRBJ2-2; unclear D gene. Trimming left V 5 bases short and J 1 base short, with 5 bases between. This CDR3 spans 13 amino acids. Germline V CDR1 and CDR2: SNHLY, FYNNEI. CDR3 residues: CASSYGNTGELFF. The CDR3 nucleotides read TGTGCCAGCAGTTACGGGAACACCGGGGAGCTGTTTTTT. The entire variable domain, with the rest obtained from reference TRBV2 and TRBJ2-2, is as follows: EPEVTQTPSHQVTQMGQEVILRCVPISNHLYFYWYRQILGQKVEFLVSFYNNEISEKSEIFDDQFSVERPDGSNFTLKIRSTKLEDSAMYFCASSYGNTGELFFGEGSRLTVL.

The chain links TRBV30 to TRBJ1-3; 9 bases fit TRBD1. CDR1 GTSNPN and CDR2 SVGIG come from the germline V gene (reference sequence). The CDR3 has 16 residues. V was clipped by 1 base and J by 2 bases; unmatched bases: 6. The CDR3 DNA sequence: TGTGCCTGGAGTGGACAGGGGGGACTGACTGGAAACACCATATATTTT. It specifies CAWSGQGGLTGNTIYF. Complete variable domain (other parts from reference TRBV30 and TRBJ1-3): SQTIHQWPATLVQPVGSPLSLECTVEGTSNPNLYWYRQAAGRGLQLLFYSVGIGQISSEVPQNLSASRPQDRQFILSSKKLLLSDSGFYLCAWSGQGGLTGNTIYFGEGSWLTVV.

The chain has TRBV7-3 and TRBJ1-1; maybe TRBD1 (5 bases). Trimming shortened V by 0 bases and J by 0 bases, and 14 bases separated the two germline ends. Germline V gene sequence: CDR1 SGHTA, CDR2 FQGTGA. This CDR3 has 17 residues. For the CDR3, the DNA is TGTGCCAGCAGCTTAACCGCCCCCAGGGCACTGAACACTGAAGCTTTCTTT. This encodes CASSLTAPRALNTEAFF.

This chain connects TRBV9 to TRBJ2-5; TRBD1 might be the D (6 bases). Trimming cost V 2 bases and J 1 base, with 9 bases left between them. The CDR3 spans 14 residues. CDR1 is SGDLS, CDR2 YYNGEE, per germline. The CDR3 here is CASSVQGPQETQYF. CDR3 nucleotides: TGTGCCAGCAGCGTGCAGGGGCCCCAAGAGACCCAGTACTTC.

The chain carries TRBV3-1 (or the pseudogene TRBV3-2) and TRBJ1-6, with D possibly being TRBD1 (6 bases). V lost 4 bases to trimming and J lost 6 bases, with 7 bases between them. The germline gives CDR1 LGHDT, CDR2 YNNKEL (reference sequence). This CDR3 contains 13 residues. The CDR3 region is CASSPQGNSPLHF. CDR3 coding DNA: TGTGCCAGCAGCCCACAGGGTAATTCACCCCTCCACTTT.

The gene calls are TRBV2 and TRBJ1-5, with TRBD1 identical over 10 bases. V shed 5 bases and J 7 bases; nucleotides not matched to a gene: 5. CDR1 and CDR2 from the germline V gene are SNHLY and FYNNEI. CDR3 length: 14 residues. CDR3: CASSTTGGRQPQHF. DNA for the CDR3: TGTGCCAGCAGTACGACAGGGGGCAGACAGCCCCAGCATTTT.

The genes are TRBV2 and TRBJ1-4; perhaps TRBD1 as D (6 bases). Germline V gene sequence: CDR1 SNHLY, CDR2 FYNNEI. Trimming removed 6 bases from V and 8 bases from J, with 13 bases in between. The CDR3 runs 13 residues. The CDR3 DNA follows: TGTGCCAGCAGGGGGGACACGAGGGAAAAACTGTTTTTT. It translates to CASRGDTREKLFF.

CDR3 loop: CASSQIAGPPENEQFF. CDR3 DNA: TGTGCCAGCAGCCAAATCGCGGGACCCCCCGAGAATGAGCAGTTCTTC. The gene calls are TRBV3-1 (or the pseudogene TRBV3-2) and TRBJ2-1, with D perhaps matching TRBD2 (6 bases). Trimming pared 2 bases from V and 7 bases from J, leaving 18 bases between. Germline V gene sequence: CDR1 LGHDT, CDR2 YNNKEL (reference sequence). The CDR3 is made up of 16 amino acids.

In DNA form, the CDR3 reads TGTGCTAGTGGTTTGGTACTAGGACAGGGGGATGAGCAGTTCTTC. Protein: CASGLVLGQGDEQFF. The V gene is TRBV12-5, the J gene TRBJ2-1; TRBD1 agrees at 10 bases. J gave up 8 bases and V 0 bases, and 4 bases lay outside the gene matches. The CDR3 is made up of 15 amino acids. In germline, CDR1 is LGHNT, CDR2 FRNRAP.

As concerns this clone: Other DNA sequences in this specimen translate into the identical CDR3. The chain couples TRBV5-4 to TRBJ1-4; 10 positions match TRBD1. Germline V CDR1 and CDR2: SGHNT, YYREEE (reference sequence). The CDR3 is made up of 16 amino acids. Trimming took 5 bases from V and 0 from J; bases not matched to a gene: 4. As DNA, the CDR3 is TGTGCCAGCAGTCCCGGGACAGGGGCAACTAATGAAAAACTGTTTTTT. Encoded protein: CASSPGTGATNEKLFF.

Comment on this clone: Other DNA sequences in the sample encode the same CDR3. The CDR3 region is CASSVVGQTNTGELFF. CDR3 coding DNA: TGTGCCAGCAGCGTAGTTGGCCAGACGAACACCGGGGAGCTGTTTTTT. This rearrangement joins TRBV9 to TRBJ2-2; no clear D. CDR1 and CDR2 (germline): SGDLS, YYNGEE. This CDR3 comprises 16 residues. V lost 0 bases to trimming and J lost 0 bases, with 9 bases between them.

The chain is built from TRBV5-1 and TRBJ2-1; 8 nucleotides agree with TRBD1. The CDR3 runs 14 residues. The V and J ends lost 4 bases and 9 bases, in that order; junction bases with no gene match: 9. Germline V gene sequence: CDR1 SGHRS, CDR2 YFSETQ. The CDR3: CASSTEPGGREQFF. CDR3 nucleotide sequence: TGCGCCAGCAGCACAGAACCAGGGGGCCGTGAGCAGTTCTTC.

The rearrangement links TRBV12-5 to TRBJ1-4; D may be TRBD1 (5 bases). Germline CDR1 and CDR2: LGHNT and FRNRAP. The CDR3 contains 20 residues. Trimming pared 0 bases from V and 0 bases from J, leaving 20 bases between. The CDR3 region is CASGLVLGTPEDPTNEKLFF. For the CDR3, the DNA is TGTGCTAGTGGTTTGGTCCTCGGGACTCCCGAAGACCCAACTAATGAAAAACTGTTTTTT.

A single count supports this clone. This chain links TRBV19 with TRBJ2-1, with TRBD2 matching 10 bases. V lost 6 bases and J lost 8; bases outside the gene matches: 10. The germline V gene encodes CDR1 LNHDA and CDR2 SQIVND (reference sequence). The CDR3 loop spans 15 amino acids. CDR3 DNA sequence: TGTGCCAGTAGCCTTAATCTAGCGGGAGACGATGAGCAGTTCTTC. This encodes CASSLNLAGDDEQFF. Filled out from reference TRBV19 and TRBJ2-1, the complete variable domain reads DGGITQSPKYLFRKEGQNVTLSCEQNLNHDAMYWYRQDPGQGLRLIYYSQIVNDFQKGDIAEGYSVSREKKESFPLTVTSAQKNPTAFYLCASSLNLAGDDEQFFGPGTRLTVL.

V is TRBV2 and J is TRBJ2-2; possible D gene TRBD1, 6 bases. Germline loops: CDR1 SNHLY, CDR2 FYNNEI. CDR3 length: 13 residues. V was shortened by 2 bases and J by 6 bases, with 7 bases between the two germline ends. The CDR3 region is CASSEWGPGELFF. In nucleotides, the CDR3 is TGTGCCAGCAGTGAATGGGGGCCCGGGGAGCTGTTTTTT.